What follows are 32 T cell receptor beta chains derived from one specimen sequenced in a study of beta chain features in type 1 diabetes. The antigens these receptors bind are not known. Study-wide results and limits: Within each of all four CD4+ subsets, Type 1 diabetes patients had TCRB CDR3s that were moderately but significantly shorter.

Investigators reverse transcribed all isolated RNA, so they sequenced expressed TCRB transcripts. Sequencing was performed with immunoSEQ multiplex PCR; in TCRdb, only in-frame clones are kept and a portion is missing. The sample yields approximately 280,000 clones, 15% seen once. The sample was naive CD4+ T cells from blood. The receptors stem from a man aged 18 to 30 with type 1 diabetes.

In this sample, this clone turned up a few times. The chain combines TRBV9 with TRBJ2-4; 8 nucleotides match TRBD1. V gave up 0 bases and J gave up 2 bases; unmatched junction bases: 7. Germline assignment: CDR1 SGDLS and CDR2 YYNGEE. The length of the CDR3 is 17 residues. The CDR3 loop is CASSVESRGRTKNIQYF. CDR3 DNA sequence: TGTGCCAGCAGCGTAGAGAGCAGGGGGCGCACCAAAAACATTCAGTACTTC.

In this sample, this clone turned up a few times. This sequence joins TRBV7-2 and TRBJ2-2, with 9 positions matching TRBD2. In germline, CDR1 is SGHTA, CDR2 FQGNSA. Trimming took 1 base from V and 6 from J; bases not matched to a gene: 6. The CDR3 is 16 residues long. DNA for the CDR3: TGTGCCAGCAGCTTAGTTGCGGGGGGGCCGTCCGGGGAGCTGTTTTTT. Its protein is CASSLVAGGPSGELFF.

This chain connects TRBV7-2 to TRBJ2-7; TRBD2 aligns across 14 bases. The germline gives CDR1 SGHTA, CDR2 FQGNSA. The CDR3 is made up of 17 amino acids. Germline trimming cut 0 bases from V and 2 bases from J; bases unmatched to any gene: 3. The CDR3 sequence is CASSLATSGGVAYEQYF. The CDR3 region has the DNA TGTGCCAGCAGCTTAGCGACTAGCGGGGGGGTCGCCTACGAGCAGTACTTC. The full variable domain, rest sourced from reference TRBV7-2 and TRBJ2-7, is GAGVSQSPSNKVTEKGKDVELRCDPISGHTALYWYRQSLGQGLEFLIYFQGNSAPDKSGLPSDRFSAERTGGSVSTLTIQRTQQEDSAVYLCASSLATSGGVAYEQYFGPGTRLTVT.

The gene calls are TRBV30 and TRBJ2-7; a weak D match, TRBD1 (6 bases). Germline assignment: CDR1 GTSNPN and CDR2 SVGIG (reference sequence). CDR3 length: 13 residues. With 5 bases removed from V and 3 bases from J, the gap between germline ends came to 14 bases. The DNA for the CDR3 is TGTGCCTGGGAACGTGGCAGGGGCTACGAGCAGTACTTC. Residues: CAWERGRGYEQYF.

J is TRBJ2-7 and V is TRBV18; D is possibly TRBD1 (5 bases). V was trimmed by 5 bases and J by 0 bases, leaving 14 bases between them. CDR3 length equals 15 residues. The germline CDR1 and CDR2 sequences are KGHSH and LQKENI. CDR3 region: CASSATEPGSYEQYF. The CDR3 DNA reads TGTGCCAGCTCAGCGACAGAACCTGGCTCCTACGAGCAGTACTTC.

This chain joins TRBV28 and TRBJ2-5; 9 bases match TRBD2. Germline V gene data show CDR1 as MDHEN and CDR2 as SYDVKM. The J segment lost 1 base and the V segment lost 7 bases, leaving 4 bases of the junction unmatched. This CDR3 has 14 residues. The CDR3 nucleotides are TGTGCCAGCAAAGGACTAGCGTCCCAAGAGACCCAGTACTTC. This codes for CASKGLASQETQYF.

This clone came up a few times. The chain joins TRBV18 to TRBJ2-7; 7 bases are shared with TRBD1. The germline gives CDR1 KGHSH, CDR2 LQKENI. The CDR3 is made up of 15 amino acids. Trimming took 3 bases from V and 4 from J; bases not matched to a gene: 9. The DNA of the CDR3 is TGTGCCAGCTCACCGGGGACAGTCATCTCGTACGAGCAGTACTTC. Encoded protein: CASSPGTVISYEQYF.

The chain couples TRBV5-6 to TRBJ2-1; 9 positions match TRBD1. Germline CDR1 is SGHDT and CDR2 is YYEEEE. The CDR3 spans 16 residues. J gave up 6 bases and V 7 bases, and 14 bases lay outside the gene matches. The CDR3 protein is CASGLEVDRGLNEQFF. The CDR3 nucleotides read TGTGCCAGCGGTTTAGAAGTGGACAGGGGTCTCAATGAGCAGTTCTTC.

The chain combines TRBV6-5 with TRBJ2-1, with 9 bases matching TRBD2. CDR3 length: 15 amino acids. After removal of 0 bases from V and 4 bases from J, the junction contained 1 base not matched to a gene. CDR1 and CDR2 (germline): MNHEY, SVGAGI. CDR3 region: CASSYSGLAYNEQFF. The CDR3 DNA sequence: TGTGCCAGCAGTTACTCGGGACTAGCATACAATGAGCAGTTCTTC.

This chain connects TRBV29-1 to TRBJ1-1; TRBD1 agrees at 8 bases. The CDR3 covers 16 residues. Germline lookup yields CDR1 SQVTM and CDR2 ANQGSEA. Trimming removed 2 bases from V and 3 bases from J; junction bases left unmatched: 11. CDR3 in amino acids: CSVEILLDRAHTEAFF. CDR3 nucleotides: TGCAGCGTTGAAATTCTCTTGGACAGGGCACACACTGAAGCTTTCTTT. Combining the CDR3 with reference TRBV29-1 and TRBJ1-1 gives the whole variable domain SAVISQKPSRDICQRGTSLTIQCQVDSQVTMMFWYRQQPGQSLTLIATANQGSEATYESGFVIDKFPISRPNLTFSTLTVSNMSPEDSSIYLCSVEILLDRAHTEAFFGQGTRLTVV.

The V call is TRBV7-9, the J call TRBJ1-1, with 9 nucleotides matching TRBD1. Germline trimming cut 6 bases from V and 4 bases from J; bases unmatched to any gene: 0. Germline V gene data show CDR1 as SEHNR and CDR2 as FQNEAQ (reference sequence). The CDR3 totals 12 residues. The CDR3 DNA sequence: TGTGCCAGCAGGGGACAGGGCACTGAAGCTTTCTTT. Translated, it gives CASRGQGTEAFF.

This clone came up a few times. The rearrangement joins TRBV25-1 to TRBJ1-1; 8 nucleotides match TRBD1. Germline V gene data show CDR1 as MGHDK and CDR2 as SYGVNS. Trimming took 5 bases from V and 4 from J; bases not matched to a gene: 6. The length of the CDR3 is 14 residues. The CDR3 DNA sequence: TGTGCCAGCAGTCCCAGGGGGCATTCCACTGAAGCTTTCTTT. This gives the protein CASSPRGHSTEAFF.

The V gene is TRBV18, the J gene TRBJ2-1; 9 nucleotides agree with TRBD2. Germline V gene lookup returns CDR1 KGHSH and CDR2 LQKENI. This CDR3 spans 14 amino acids. V lost 5 bases to trimming and J lost 8 bases; unmatched junction nucleotides: 7. Written as DNA, the CDR3 is TGTGCCAGCTCATCGGGACTAGCTAGGGATGAGCAGTTCTTC. Encoded protein: CASSSGLARDEQFF.

V and J are TRBV28 and TRBJ2-7; 8 nucleotides line up with TRBD2. V shed 7 bases, J shed 12 bases, and the junction held 17 bases outside the gene matches. Per the germline V gene, CDR1 is MDHEN and CDR2 is SYDVKM. The CDR3 sequence is 14 residues long. Written as DNA, the CDR3 is TGTGCCAGCAATCCTCTACCGGGGGGGCCGGGCGTGTACTTC. Translation: CASNPLPGGPGVYF.

Only a few counts were recorded for this clone. This same CDR3 is encoded by further DNA sequences in the sample. This chain links TRBV7-2 with TRBJ2-1; TRBD2 matches at 9 bases. Germline V lookup: CDR1 SGHTA, CDR2 FQGNSA. This CDR3 contains 15 residues. The junction had 8 bases not matched to a gene; V was cut back by 5 bases and J by 6 bases. CDR3 sequence reads: CASSPPGLAGNEQFF. CDR3 sequence (DNA): TGTGCCAGCAGCCCGCCGGGACTAGCCGGCAATGAGCAGTTCTTC.

This clone was found a few times. V gene TRBV5-1 combines with J gene TRBJ2-3; D unresolved. Deletions cut 4 bases from V and 1 base from J, with 10 bases between. Germline V gene lookup returns CDR1 SGHRS and CDR2 YFSETQ. The CDR3 runs 14 residues. The DNA for the CDR3 is TGCGCCAGCAGCCCGAGACAACGCACAGATACGCAGTATTTT. Translating gives CASSPRQRTDTQYF.

This clone was seen just once. The genes are TRBV25-1 and TRBJ2-3; D is unclear. Germline values: CDR1 MGHDK, CDR2 SYGVNS. Trimming took off 4 bases at V and 2 bases at J, with 10 bases between the two ends. The CDR3 runs to 14 residues. The CDR3 DNA sequence: TGTGCCAGCAGTGTGGGCGTTAACACAGATACGCAGTATTTT. This gives the protein CASSVGVNTDTQYF.

This clone came up a few times. The chain combines TRBV7-9 with TRBJ1-2; 8 bases are shared with TRBD1. The CDR3 covers 18 residues. V shed 2 bases, J shed 3 bases, and the junction held 14 bases outside the gene matches. Germline lookup yields CDR1 SEHNR and CDR2 FQNEAQ (reference sequence). The CDR3 here is CASSLSSDPDRGDYGYTF. Here the CDR3 DNA reads TGTGCCAGCAGCTTATCCAGCGACCCCGACAGGGGAGACTATGGCTACACCTTC.

This clone has just a few counts. The gene calls are TRBV5-1 and TRBJ2-3; TRBD1 matches at 7 bases. After removal of 4 bases from V and 3 bases from J, the junction contained 14 bases not matched to a gene. The germline V gene has CDR1 SGHRS and CDR2 YFSETQ. This CDR3 contains 17 residues. Here the CDR3 reads CASSPSPATGPTDTQYF. Here the CDR3 DNA reads TGCGCCAGCAGCCCCTCTCCGGCGACAGGGCCGACAGATACGCAGTATTTT.

The chain has TRBV19 and TRBJ2-7, with 8 nucleotides matching TRBD1. The CDR3 is 16 residues long. Germline-derived CDR1 and CDR2 are LNHDA and SQIVND (reference sequence). The V gene end was trimmed by 7 bases and the J gene end by 3 bases; junction bases not matched to a gene: 14. The CDR3 loop reads CASNPFRGPLLYEQYF. The CDR3 nucleotides are TGTGCCAGTAACCCGTTCAGGGGGCCTCTCCTCTACGAGCAGTACTTC.

The chain combines TRBV4-3 with TRBJ2-7; 9 positions agree with TRBD1. After removal of 5 bases from V and 4 bases from J, the junction contained 6 bases not matched to a gene. This CDR3 region has 14 residues. Germline CDR1 and CDR2: LGHNA and YSLEER. CDR3 nucleotide sequence: TGCGCCAGCAGCTCCGGGACAGGGATTTACGAGCAGTACTTC. Its protein is CASSSGTGIYEQYF.

This sequence joins TRBV30 and TRBJ2-1; 13 bases align to TRBD2. Trimming cost V 3 bases and J 0 bases; bases outside gene matches: 8. Germline CDR1 is GTSNPN and CDR2 is SVGIG (reference sequence). This CDR3 contains 18 residues. The CDR3 is CAWRLWTSGGPSYNEQFF. The CDR3 DNA reads TGTGCCTGGAGATTATGGACTAGCGGGGGCCCCTCCTACAATGAGCAGTTCTTC.

CDR3 sequence: CASSTRLAGKIYNEQFF. The CDR3 coding sequence is TGTGCCAGTAGTACTCGACTAGCGGGAAAGATCTACAATGAGCAGTTCTTC. The rearrangement joins TRBV19 to TRBJ2-1; 11 bases align to TRBD2. V trimming: 4 bases; J trimming: 3 bases; junction bases outside the gene matches: 8. Germline-derived CDR1 and CDR2 are LNHDA and SQIVND (reference sequence). CDR3 length: 17 amino acids. The full variable domain, completed using reference TRBV19 and TRBJ2-1, is DGGITQSPKYLFRKEGQNVTLSCEQNLNHDAMYWYRQDPGQGLRLIYYSQIVNDFQKGDIAEGYSVSREKKESFPLTVTSAQKNPTAFYLCASSTRLAGKIYNEQFFGPGTRLTVL.

This clone showed up just a few times. The V call is TRBV20-1, the J call TRBJ1-1, with D hard to call. The CDR3 spans 10 residues. From germline, CDR1 is DFQATT and CDR2 SNEGSKA (reference sequence). The V end lost 2 bases, the J end lost 8 bases, and 6 bases lay between the germline ends. CDR3 coding DNA: TGCAGTGCTAGAACCGAGGAAGCTTTCTTT. It is translated as CSARTEEAFF.

V and J are TRBV6-6 and TRBJ2-1, with 13 nucleotides matching TRBD2. The V gene's germline CDR1 is MNHNY and CDR2 SVGAGI (reference sequence). This CDR3 has 15 amino acids. After removal of 6 bases from V and 9 bases from J, the junction contained 8 bases not matched to a gene. DNA of the CDR3: TGTGCCAGCAGGCTAACTAGCGGGGGGGCGAGTGAGCAGTTCTTC. Translation: CASRLTSGGASEQFF.

This clone was seen a handful of times. The gene calls are TRBV11-2 and TRBJ2-1; 8 nucleotides line up with TRBD2. The V gene end was trimmed by 6 bases and the J gene end by 8 bases; junction bases not matched to a gene: 6. The germline V gene has CDR1 SGHAT and CDR2 FQNNGV. This CDR3 contains 13 residues. CDR3 sequence reads: CASRRGGLDEQFF. DNA for the CDR3: TGTGCCAGCAGACGGGGGGGCTTGGATGAGCAGTTCTTC.

This clone was seen a few times. V usage is TRBV11-1 and J usage is TRBJ2-5; 14 positions match TRBD2. With V trimmed by 4 bases and J by 5 bases, 9 bases remained unmatched. CDR1 and CDR2 from the germline V gene are SGHAT and FQDESV (reference sequence). This CDR3 contains 17 residues. The CDR3 protein is CASSSPGTSGSGETQYF. The CDR3 coding sequence is TGTGCCAGCAGCTCCCCCGGGACTAGCGGGAGTGGTGAGACCCAGTACTTC. The full variable domain, its missing parts supplied by reference TRBV11-1 and TRBJ2-5, is EAEVAQSPRYKITEKSQAVAFWCDPISGHATLYWYRQILGQGPELLVQFQDESVVDDSQLPKDRFSAERLKGVDSTLKIQPAELGDSAMYLCASSSPGTSGSGETQYFGPGTRLLVL.

The rearrangement links TRBV5-1 to TRBJ2-7, with 9 positions matching TRBD2. The V gene end was trimmed by 2 bases and the J gene end by 2 bases; junction bases not matched to a gene: 20. The CDR3 is 20 residues long. CDR1 is SGHRS and CDR2 is YFSETQ in the germline V gene. The CDR3 is CASSFRNAGRRLAETYEQYF. Written as DNA, the CDR3 is TGCGCCAGCAGCTTCCGAAACGCCGGACGAAGACTAGCGGAAACCTACGAGCAGTACTTC.

This clone was observed a handful of times. The chain employs TRBV19 and TRBJ2-3, with 10 bases identical to TRBD2. Germline CDR1 and CDR2: LNHDA and SQIVND (reference sequence). The V gene end was trimmed by 4 bases and the J gene end by 4 bases; junction bases not matched to a gene: 2. The CDR3 length is 14 residues. In nucleotides, the CDR3 is TGTGCCAGTAGTAATAGCGGGGGGCCAGATACGCAGTATTTT. Translating it yields CASSNSGGPDTQYF.

This chain joins TRBV30 and TRBJ1-5; no firm D call. The germline V gene encodes CDR1 GTSNPN and CDR2 SVGIG (reference sequence). The CDR3 length is 15 residues. Trimming stripped 1 base from V and 0 bases from J, with 10 bases between. DNA for the CDR3: TGTGCCTGGAGTGACGGAGCATATAGCAATCAGCCCCAGCATTTT. It is translated as CAWSDGAYSNQPQHF. The full variable domain, rest sourced from reference TRBV30 and TRBJ1-5, is SQTIHQWPATLVQPVGSPLSLECTVEGTSNPNLYWYRQAAGRGLQLLFYSVGIGQISSEVPQNLSASRPQDRQFILSSKKLLLSDSGFYLCAWSDGAYSNQPQHFGDGTRLSIL.

This rearrangement joins TRBV10-3 to TRBJ1-2; D is undetermined. The CDR3 totals 13 residues. Germline V lookup: CDR1 ENHRY, CDR2 SYGVKD. V was trimmed by 7 bases and J by 0 bases, leaving 9 bases between them. CDR3 region: CAINPYPNYGYTF. In DNA form, the CDR3 reads TGTGCCATCAACCCCTACCCTAACTATGGCTACACCTTC.

This clone has only a few counts. This sequence joins TRBV29-1 and TRBJ2-2; TRBD1 agrees at 9 bases. V lost 7 bases to trimming and J lost 4 bases; unmatched junction nucleotides: 7. This CDR3 contains 14 residues. Germline V gene lookup returns CDR1 SQVTM and CDR2 ANQGSEA. The CDR3 nucleotides are TGCAGCGGTCGACAGGGGGAGACCACCGGGGAGCTGTTTTTT. Protein product: CSGRQGETTGELFF.